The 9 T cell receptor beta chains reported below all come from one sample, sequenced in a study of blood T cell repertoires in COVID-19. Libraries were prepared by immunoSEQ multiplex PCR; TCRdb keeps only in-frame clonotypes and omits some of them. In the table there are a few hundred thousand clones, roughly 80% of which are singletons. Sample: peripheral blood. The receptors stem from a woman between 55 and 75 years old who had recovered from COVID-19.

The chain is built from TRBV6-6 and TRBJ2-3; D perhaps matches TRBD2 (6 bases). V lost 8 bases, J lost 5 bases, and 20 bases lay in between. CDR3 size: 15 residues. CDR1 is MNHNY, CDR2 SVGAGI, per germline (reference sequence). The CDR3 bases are TGTGCCAGCCTTGGGGCTAGCGAAGGACTAGATACGCAGTATTTT. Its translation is CASLGASEGLDTQYF.

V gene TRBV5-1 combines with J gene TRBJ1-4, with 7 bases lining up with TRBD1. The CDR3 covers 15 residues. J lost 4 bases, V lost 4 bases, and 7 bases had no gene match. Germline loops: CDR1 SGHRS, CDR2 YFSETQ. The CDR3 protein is CASSPGGPFNEKLFF. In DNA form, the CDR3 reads TGCGCCAGCAGCCCAGGGGGGCCCTTTAATGAAAAACTGTTTTTT.

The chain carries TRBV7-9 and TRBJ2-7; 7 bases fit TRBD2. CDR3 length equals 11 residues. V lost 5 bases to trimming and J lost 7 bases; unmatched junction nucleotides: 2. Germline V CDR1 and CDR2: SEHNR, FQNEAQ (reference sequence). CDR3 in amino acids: CASSREAEQYF. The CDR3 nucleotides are TGTGCCAGCAGCCGGGAGGCTGAGCAGTACTTC. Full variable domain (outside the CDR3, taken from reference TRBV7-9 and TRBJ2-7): DTGVSQNPRHKITKRGQNVTFRCDPISEHNRLYWYRQTLGQGPEFLTYFQNEAQLEKSRLLSDRFSAERPKGSFSTLEIQRTEQGDSAMYLCASSREAEQYFGPGTRLTVT.

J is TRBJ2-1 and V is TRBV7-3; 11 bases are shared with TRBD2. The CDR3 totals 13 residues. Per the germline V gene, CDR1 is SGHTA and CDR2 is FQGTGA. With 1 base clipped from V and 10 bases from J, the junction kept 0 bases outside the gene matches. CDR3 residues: CASSLRTSGEQFF. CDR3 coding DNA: TGTGCCAGCAGCTTAAGGACTAGCGGGGAGCAGTTCTTC.

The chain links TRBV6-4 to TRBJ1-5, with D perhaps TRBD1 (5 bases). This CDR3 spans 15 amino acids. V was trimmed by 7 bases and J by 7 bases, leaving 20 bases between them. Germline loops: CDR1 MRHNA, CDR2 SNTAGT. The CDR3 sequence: CASTLKGLSAQPQHF. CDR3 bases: TGTGCCAGCACCCTTAAGGGACTCTCGGCGCAGCCCCAGCATTTT.

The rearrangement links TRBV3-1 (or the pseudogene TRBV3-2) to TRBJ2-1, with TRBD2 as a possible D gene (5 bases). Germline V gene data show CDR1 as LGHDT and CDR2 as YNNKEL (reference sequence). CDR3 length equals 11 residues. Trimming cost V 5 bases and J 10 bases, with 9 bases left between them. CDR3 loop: CASSKPGEQFF. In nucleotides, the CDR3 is TGTGCCAGCAGCAAACCGGGGGAGCAGTTCTTC.

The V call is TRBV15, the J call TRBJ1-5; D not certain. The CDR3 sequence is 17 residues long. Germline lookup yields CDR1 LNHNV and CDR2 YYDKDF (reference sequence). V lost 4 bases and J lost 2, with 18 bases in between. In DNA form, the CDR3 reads TGTGCCACCAGCAAGCGACTATGGCGTTTGGGCAATCAGCCCCAGCATTTT. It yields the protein CATSKRLWRLGNQPQHF.

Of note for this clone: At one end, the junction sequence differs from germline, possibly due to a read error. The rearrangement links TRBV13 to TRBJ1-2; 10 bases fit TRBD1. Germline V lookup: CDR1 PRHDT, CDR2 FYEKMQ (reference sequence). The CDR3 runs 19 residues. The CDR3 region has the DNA TGTGCCAGCAGCATAGGATCGACAGGGGGCGCGCAGGAGGACTATGGCTACACCTTC. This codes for CASSIGSTGGAQEDYGYTF.

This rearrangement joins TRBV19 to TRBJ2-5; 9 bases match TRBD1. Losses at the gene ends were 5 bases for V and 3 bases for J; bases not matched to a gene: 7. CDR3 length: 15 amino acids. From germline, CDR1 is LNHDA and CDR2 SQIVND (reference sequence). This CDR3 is CASSQWTGVKETQYF. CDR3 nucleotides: TGTGCCAGTAGTCAGTGGACAGGGGTAAAAGAGACCCAGTACTTC.